The 32 T cell receptor beta chains listed next were all sequenced from one sample in a study of T cells in Graves' hyperthyroidism and ophthalmopathy. TCR beta CDR3 region amplification was performed from RNA transcripts. Primed by the HTBI set, a first-round RT-PCR was run on the TCR CDR3. Via MiXCR, TCRdb re-called the multiplex PCR reads, giving one row per CDR3 protein. The sample contains 350,000 to 450,000 distinct CDR3 sequences, around 15% of which appear only once. The source material was blood. The receptor set was obtained from a man aged 45-65 years with Graves' ophthalmopathy.

This clonotype has just a few counts. The chain links TRBV7-9 to TRBJ2-7; D is unresolved. V was pared by 5 bases and J by 7 bases, with 9 bases between. Germline V gives CDR1 SEHNR, CDR2 FQNEAQ (reference sequence). The CDR3 contains 11 residues. DNA of the CDR3: TGTGCCAGCAGCCCCGCCTGGGAGCAGTACTTC. Translated: CASSPAWEQYF.

The rearrangement links TRBV27 to TRBJ2-4; D gene uncertain. The CDR3 length is 12 residues. The V end lost 7 bases, the J end lost 3 bases, and 7 bases lay between the germline ends. Germline V gene lookup returns CDR1 MNHEY and CDR2 SMNVEV (reference sequence). In DNA form, the CDR3 reads TGTGCCAGCAAGAACATCAAAAACATTCAGTACTTC. This translates into CASKNIKNIQYF.

This clonotype was picked up many times. The gene calls are TRBV2 and TRBJ2-7; TRBD1 agrees at 8 bases. The CDR3 is made up of 19 amino acids. Trimming took 6 bases from V and 0 from J; bases not matched to a gene: 19. Germline-derived CDR1 and CDR2 are SNHLY and FYNNEI. This chain's CDR3 is CASRSLAGRGLVSSYEQYF. CDR3 in DNA: TGTGCCAGCAGGTCCCTTGCGGGCAGGGGGCTCGTTAGCTCCTACGAGCAGTACTTC.

This clonotype was seen ten or more times. This sequence joins TRBV5-1 and TRBJ2-3; 7 bases are shared with TRBD1. CDR3 size: 15 residues. The V gene end was trimmed by 4 bases and the J gene end by 3 bases; junction bases not matched to a gene: 8. Germline CDR1 is SGHRS and CDR2 is YFSETQ. The CDR3 reads CASSRDSIITDTQYF. The CDR3 DNA is TGCGCCAGCAGCAGGGACAGTATAATAACAGATACGCAGTATTTT. The variable domain in full, with the rest retrieved from reference TRBV5-1 and TRBJ2-3, is KAGVTQTPRYLIKTRGQQVTLSCSPISGHRSVSWYQQTPGQGLQFLFEYFSETQRNKGNFPGRFSGRQFSNSRSEMNVSTLELGDSALYLCASSRDSIITDTQYFGPGTRLTVL.

This clonotype was observed at least ten times. This rearrangement joins TRBV7-6 to TRBJ2-1; 11 nucleotides align to TRBD2. Germline V gene lookup returns CDR1 SGHVS and CDR2 FNYEAQ. The length of the CDR3 is 17 residues. Germline trimming cut 1 base from V and 7 bases from J; bases unmatched to any gene: 9. The CDR3 is CASSLELAGGPGNEQFF. In DNA, the CDR3 is TGTGCCAGCAGCTTAGAGTTAGCGGGAGGGCCAGGGAATGAGCAGTTCTTC.

The chain has TRBV20-1 and TRBJ2-7, with D possibly TRBD2 on 5 matching bases. CDR1 is DFQATT, CDR2 SNEGSKA, per germline (reference sequence). This CDR3 is 17 amino acids long. Between the trimmed V and J ends, which lost 3 bases and 0 bases, there was a span of 21 bases. CDR3: CSASIGVSSASSYEQYF. DNA of the CDR3: TGCAGTGCTAGTATTGGGGTCAGTAGCGCGAGCTCCTACGAGCAGTACTTC.

This clonotype was seen a handful of times. The chain combines TRBV29-1 with TRBJ1-2, with 8 bases lining up with TRBD1. Germline trimming cut 4 bases from V and 6 bases from J; bases unmatched to any gene: 16. Germline V gene lookup returns CDR1 SQVTM and CDR2 ANQGSEA. CDR3 length: 16 residues. The CDR3 DNA sequence: TGCAGCGTTGGTGCTAAATGGAGACAGGGGATGGATGGCTACACCTTC. It is translated as CSVGAKWRQGMDGYTF.

This clonotype was seen ten or more times. The chain employs TRBV20-1 and TRBJ2-3; D is tentatively TRBD1 or TRBD2 (6 bases each). Deletions cut 5 bases from V and 1 base from J, with 16 bases between. The CDR3 consists of 15 residues. The germline V gene has CDR1 DFQATT and CDR2 SNEGSKA (reference sequence). Here the CDR3 DNA reads TGCAGTGCTGCTCGGGGGCAGTGGCGCACAGATACGCAGTATTTT. This sequence encodes CSAARGQWRTDTQYF.

The rearrangement links TRBV19 to TRBJ1-5; 8 nucleotides line up with TRBD1. This CDR3 spans 19 amino acids. J gave up 1 base and V 6 bases, and 17 bases lay outside the gene matches. CDR1 is LNHDA, CDR2 SQIVND, per germline (reference sequence). The CDR3 sequence: CASRPNRGSRDMSNQPQHF. CDR3 DNA sequence: TGTGCCAGTAGACCAAACAGGGGGTCGCGGGATATGAGCAATCAGCCCCAGCATTTT.

The V gene is TRBV7-2, the J gene TRBJ2-1; D unclear. The V and J ends lost 1 base and 11 bases respectively, with 9 bases between them. The CDR3 totals 12 residues. CDR1 is SGHTA and CDR2 is FQGNSA in the germline V gene. DNA for the CDR3: TGTGCCAGCAGCTTAGACCGGGTAAAGCAGTTCTTC. It is translated as CASSLDRVKQFF.

This clonotype was recorded at least ten times. CDR3: CASSPTEGSSTEAFF. The CDR3 region has the DNA TGTGCCAGCTCACCCACGGAGGGGAGCTCCACTGAAGCTTTCTTT. V usage is TRBV18 and J usage is TRBJ1-1, with D possibly TRBD1 on 5 matching bases. This CDR3 spans 15 amino acids. Germline-derived CDR1 and CDR2 are KGHSH and LQKENI. Trimming removed 3 bases at V and 4 bases at J, with 15 bases between.

This clonotype occurred many times. CDR3 DNA sequence: TGCGCCAGCAGACCCGGCACCACAACTAATGAAAAACTGTTTTTT. It encodes CASRPGTTTNEKLFF. This rearrangement joins TRBV5-1 to TRBJ1-4, with D unresolved. V lost 5 bases to trimming and J lost 0 bases, with 11 bases between them. The CDR3 has 15 amino acids. Germline V gene data show CDR1 as SGHRS and CDR2 as YFSETQ. Complete variable domain (other parts from reference TRBV5-1 and TRBJ1-4): KAGVTQTPRYLIKTRGQQVTLSCSPISGHRSVSWYQQTPGQGLQFLFEYFSETQRNKGNFPGRFSGRQFSNSRSEMNVSTLELGDSALYLCASRPGTTTNEKLFFGSGTQLSVL.

The chain carries TRBV7-9 and TRBJ2-4, with a tentative D call TRBD1 (6 bases). The CDR3 runs 16 residues. Between the trimmed V and J ends, which lost 7 bases and 4 bases, there was a span of 20 bases. The germline CDR1 and CDR2 sequences are SEHNR and FQNEAQ (reference sequence). The CDR3 region has the DNA TGTGCCAGCACCCGCGCGGACGGACAGTCTAAAAACATTCAGTACTTC. As protein: CASTRADGQSKNIQYF. The full variable domain, in which reference TRBV7-9 and TRBJ2-4 provide the parts outside the CDR3, is DTGVSQNPRHKITKRGQNVTFRCDPISEHNRLYWYRQTLGQGPEFLTYFQNEAQLEKSRLLSDRFSAERPKGSFSTLEIQRTEQGDSAMYLCASTRADGQSKNIQYFGAGTRLSVL.

V is TRBV5-6 and J is TRBJ2-5, with 8 bases aligning to TRBD1. The length of the CDR3 is 18 residues. The germline V gene encodes CDR1 SGHDT and CDR2 YYEEEE. V lost 4 bases, J lost 5 bases, and 19 bases stayed unmatched. This CDR3 is CASSTDRVILGGRETQYF. In DNA form, the CDR3 reads TGTGCCAGCAGCACGGACAGGGTAATTTTGGGGGGACGCGAGACCCAGTACTTC.

This clonotype was picked up a small number of times. A much larger clonotype is one base distant, so this may be a read error. The V gene is TRBV11-3, the J gene TRBJ2-7; 8 bases line up with TRBD2. Per germline, CDR1 SGHNT and CDR2 YENEEA. V lost 3 bases to trimming and J lost 1 base; unmatched junction nucleotides: 8. This CDR3 is built from 16 residues. The CDR3 here is CASSFPRSGRSYEQYF. The CDR3 DNA reads as TGTGCCAGCAGCTTTCCCAGGAGCGGGAGATCCTACGAGCAGTACTTC.

This clonotype was picked up many times. This chain uses TRBV11-2 with TRBJ2-5; D may be TRBD1 (6 bases). CDR1 and CDR2 from the germline V gene are SGHAT and FQNNGV. Trimming removed 6 bases at V and 1 base at J, with 9 bases between. The CDR3 length is 13 residues. Here the CDR3 reads CASRRTAQETQYF. The CDR3 bases are TGTGCCAGCAGGCGGACAGCCCAAGAGACCCAGTACTTC.

This clonotype was seen more than once but under ten times. The chain employs TRBV7-6 and TRBJ2-1; no reliable D call. The V gene's germline CDR1 is SGHVS and CDR2 FNYEAQ. V lost 0 bases to trimming and J lost 2 bases, with 11 bases between them. The CDR3 is 16 amino acids. CDR3 nucleotide sequence: TGTGCCAGCAGCTTAGCGATCAGAGCCACCTACAATGAGCAGTTCTTC. It specifies CASSLAIRATYNEQFF.

In its sample, this clonotype was seen a few times. CDR3 sequence (DNA): TGTGCCAGCAGTTTTGACGGAGCCAATCAGCCCCAGCATTTT. Its translation is CASSFDGANQPQHF. The chain is built from TRBV2 and TRBJ1-5, with no clear D. Germline loops: CDR1 SNHLY, CDR2 FYNNEI. The CDR3 covers 14 residues. V lost 5 bases to trimming and J lost 3 bases, with 11 bases between them.

This clonotype was seen a few times. J is TRBJ1-4 and V is TRBV7-8; D perhaps matches TRBD1 (5 bases). Between the trimmed V and J ends, which lost 0 bases and 7 bases, there was a span of 12 bases. This CDR3 comprises 15 residues. Germline lookup yields CDR1 SGHVS and CDR2 FQNEAQ. The DNA of the CDR3 is TGTGCCAGCAGCTTAGCGGGGGGGAGACGTGAAAAACTGTTTTTT. Translated: CASSLAGGRREKLFF.

CDR3 loop: CASSLDGAREGETQYF. The CDR3 bases are TGTGCCAGCAGCTTAGATGGAGCGCGGGAGGGGGAGACCCAGTACTTC. The chain joins TRBV11-3 to TRBJ2-5; 9 positions agree with TRBD2. Germline assignment: CDR1 SGHNT and CDR2 YENEEA. V gave up 0 bases and J gave up 5 bases; unmatched junction bases: 7. This CDR3 is 16 amino acids long.

This clonotype was counted at least ten times. The chain carries TRBV11-3 and TRBJ1-6; D is undetermined. The germline CDR1 and CDR2 sequences are SGHNT and YENEEA. The CDR3 consists of 13 residues. V was cut by 3 bases and J by 13 bases, with 13 bases left in between. The CDR3: CASSFRALKPLHF. The CDR3 DNA reads TGTGCCAGCAGCTTTCGGGCGCTCAAGCCCCTCCACTTT.

This clonotype was seen repeatedly, ten times or more. The chain joins TRBV15 to TRBJ1-6; D remains unclear. Germline CDR1 and CDR2: LNHNV and YYDKDF (reference sequence). The CDR3 runs 15 residues. V was clipped by 0 bases and J by 5 bases, with 8 bases between them. The chain's CDR3 is CATSRDGPNNSPLHF. The DNA for the CDR3 is TGTGCCACCAGCAGAGACGGACCGAATAATTCACCCCTCCACTTT.

This clonotype showed up many times. This chain uses TRBV28 with TRBJ2-3; D possibly uses TRBD1 or TRBD2 (5 bases each). Trimming pared 6 bases from V and 0 bases from J, leaving 16 bases between. CDR1 is MDHEN, CDR2 SYDVKM, per germline. The length of the CDR3 is 16 residues. The CDR3: CASRRWGTTSTDTQYF. CDR3 bases: TGTGCCAGCAGACGTTGGGGGACGACTAGCACAGATACGCAGTATTTT. The whole variable domain, filled in from reference TRBV28 and TRBJ2-3, reads DVKVTQSSRYLVKRTGEKVFLECVQDMDHENMFWYRQDPGLGLRLIYFSYDVKMKEKGDIPEGYSVSREKKERFSLILESASTNQTSMYLCASRRWGTTSTDTQYFGPGTRLTVL.

This clonotype was seen many times. The CDR3 region is CASGLPLPGRGYTF. The CDR3 coding sequence is TGTGCTAGTGGTTTGCCCCTTCCCGGTCGTGGCTACACCTTC. The chain joins TRBV12-5 to TRBJ1-2; D uncertain. This CDR3 has 14 residues. Germline V gene data show CDR1 as LGHNT and CDR2 as FRNRAP. Deletions cut 2 bases from V and 7 bases from J, with 14 bases between.

This clonotype was seen repeatedly, ten times or more. The CDR3 DNA is TGCAGTGCTAGGCGTAGCGGGAGGTTATTTTATACGCAGTATTTT. It translates to CSARRSGRLFYTQYF. This chain connects TRBV20-1 to TRBJ2-3; 10 bases map to TRBD2. V lost 3 bases, J lost 7 bases, and 10 bases stayed unmatched. Per germline, CDR1 DFQATT and CDR2 SNEGSKA (reference sequence). The CDR3 spans 15 residues.

V gene TRBV7-2 combines with J gene TRBJ2-3; D is perhaps TRBD2 (7 bases). The CDR3 extends over 16 amino acids. CDR1 SGHTA and CDR2 FQGNSA come from the germline V gene. V shed 1 base and J shed 3 bases, with 14 bases lying between them. The CDR3 coding sequence is TGTGCCAGCAGCTTAGTCCCTAGCGGACAGACAGATACGCAGTATTTT. Its translation is CASSLVPSGQTDTQYF.

This clonotype was counted many times. The V and J genes are TRBV20-1 and TRBJ2-4, with D possibly TRBD1 on 5 matching bases. There are 12 residues in the CDR3. V lost 3 bases to trimming and J lost 10 bases, with 13 bases between them. In germline, CDR1 is DFQATT, CDR2 SNEGSKA (reference sequence). The CDR3 here is CSASPSGSIQYF. Here the CDR3 DNA reads TGCAGTGCTAGCCCCTCAGGGTCAATTCAGTACTTC.

V is TRBV5-1 and J is TRBJ2-5, with D tentatively TRBD1 or TRBD2 (6 bases each). Germline V lookup: CDR1 SGHRS, CDR2 YFSETQ. There are 14 residues in the CDR3. V was clipped by 6 bases and J by 1 base, with 13 bases between them. The CDR3 is CASNWRDIQETQYF. The CDR3 DNA reads as TGCGCCAGCAACTGGCGGGACATCCAAGAGACCCAGTACTTC. Together with reference TRBV5-1 and TRBJ2-5, the CDR3 gives the full variable domain: KAGVTQTPRYLIKTRGQQVTLSCSPISGHRSVSWYQQTPGQGLQFLFEYFSETQRNKGNFPGRFSGRQFSNSRSEMNVSTLELGDSALYLCASNWRDIQETQYFGPGTRLLVL.

This clonotype came up a few times. The V and J genes are TRBV20-1 and TRBJ2-1; D is perhaps TRBD2 (6 bases). Trimming pared 6 bases from V and 6 bases from J, leaving 15 bases between. This CDR3 region has 13 residues. Per the germline V gene, CDR1 is DFQATT and CDR2 is SNEGSKA (reference sequence). The CDR3 region is CSASGGAPNEQFF. Written as DNA, the CDR3 is TGCAGTGCCTCCGGAGGGGCTCCCAATGAGCAGTTCTTC.

This clonotype was counted a few times. The genes are TRBV10-1 and TRBJ2-3, with D unresolved. Between the trimmed V and J ends, which lost 7 bases and 6 bases, there was a span of 14 bases. CDR1 WNHNN and CDR2 SYGVQD come from the germline V gene (reference sequence). The CDR3 totals 13 residues. The CDR3: CASNKQLGDTQYF. The CDR3 bases are TGCGCCAGCAACAAACAATTGGGTGATACGCAGTATTTT.

This clonotype was observed many times. The chain has TRBV5-1 and TRBJ2-7; a possible D gene is TRBD1 (6 bases). Germline values: CDR1 SGHRS, CDR2 YFSETQ. The CDR3 runs to 17 residues. The V end lost 2 bases, the J end lost 5 bases, and 23 bases lay between the germline ends. CDR3 nucleotide sequence: TGCGCCAGCAGCTTAAACCCCACTGTACAGGGCTGGAACGAGCAGTACTTC. This gives the protein CASSLNPTVQGWNEQYF.

This clonotype was detected ten times or more. The chain uses TRBV20-1 and TRBJ2-1; TRBD2 aligns across 7 bases. Germline V gives CDR1 DFQATT, CDR2 SNEGSKA (reference sequence). Trimming at V came to 0 bases and at J to 9 bases, leaving 26 bases not matched to a gene. The CDR3 extends over 20 amino acids. CDR3 residues: CSARDVGRGYGRSSVGEQFF. In nucleotides, the CDR3 is TGCAGTGCTAGAGATGTAGGACGCGGTTACGGGAGGAGTTCAGTAGGTGAGCAGTTCTTC.